This TCR beta chain was recovered during a study of technical replicates of blood from a few donors (dated by TCRdb to 2016 to 2017). Its CDR3 holds 18 amino acids, cysteine through phenylalanine. Only the CDR3 part of the read is kept: 54 bases, read in frame from the first base. CDR1 SGHNT and CDR2 YYREEE were looked up in the germline V gene (reference sequence). Trimmed from V: 4 bases; trimmed from J: 0 bases; junction bases lacking a gene match: 12. Library preparation employed the immunoSEQ multiplex PCR assay. Not all clones reach the TCRdb copy of this immuneACCESS table, which keeps in-frame sequences only. Checked studies attribute under half of the gap to unresolved V genes and leave the rest unexplained. This sample gives about 82,000 clones in total; just over 95% of them show up just once. The ten largest clones capture 0.37% of the sample. On this clone itself: No antigen is known for it. It has no much larger one-base neighbor in the sample; base qualities were not kept.

This clonotype was obtained from a human donor in good health. The chain is assembled from TRBV5-4 and TRBJ1-4, with 7 bases matching TRBD1. Sequencing was carried out using T cells isolated from PBMCs. The CDR3: CASSQGQTSFPTNEKLFF. The DNA is TGTGCCAGCAGCCAGGGACAGACCTCGTTTCCAACTAATGAAAAACTGTTTTTT.